This T cell receptor beta chain was found in a study of cytomegalovirus exposure and HLA in healthy donors. Study-wide points: A missense DCLRE1C variant was associated with V- and J-gene trimming of TCR beta chains in a later analysis, and an independent cohort replicated the association. In an earlier analysis, productive rearrangement rates for most beta V segments clustered near 87% or 30%.

Use of 60 Vbeta and 13 Jbeta primers characterized the PCR. Measured with immunoSEQ multiplex PCR; TCRdb has only the in-frame clones, and not every one. The repertoire holds just over 150,000 clones, roughly 80% seen once, with more than 1.5% in the top ten. The CDR3 runs 14 residues. The germline V gene encodes CDR1 MDHEN and CDR2 SYDVKM. Trimming at V came to 6 bases and at J to 7 bases, leaving 12 bases not matched to a gene. About this clone itself: Its antigen is currently unknown.

The sequenced sample consisted of PBMCs. The sequence derives from a man in his late teens or twenties in good health and CMV-seronegative. The genes are TRBV28 and TRBJ2-7; 7 bases agree with TRBD1. CDR3 residues: CASSTRTGPREQYF. The CDR3 coding sequence is TGTGCCAGCAGCACCCGGACAGGTCCGAGGGAGCAGTACTTC.